Each of the 3 T cell receptor beta chains below was sequenced from the same sample in a study of cytomegalovirus exposure and HLA in healthy donors. PCR involved 60 Vbeta and 13 Jbeta primers. The table came from immunoSEQ multiplex PCR; TCRdb's copy has only in-frame clones and leaves some out. The sample consists of some 160,000 clones, approximately 84% of them appearing once. Material for sequencing was PBMCs. The origin of the receptors is a male donor in good health and CMV-seropositive.

This clone occurred once. The chain joins TRBV29-1 to TRBJ1-3; D might be TRBD1 (5 bases). V lost 4 bases and J 0 bases, leaving 10 bases between the germline ends. CDR3 length equals 14 residues. Looked up from germline, CDR1 is SQVTM and CDR2 is ANQGSEA. DNA of the CDR3: TGCAGCGTTGCCGGGGGAAACTCTGGAAACACCATATATTTT. As protein: CSVAGGNSGNTIYF.

The chain has TRBV4-1 and TRBJ2-7; D gene uncertain. V was clipped by 5 bases and J by 5 bases, with 10 bases between them. From germline, CDR1 is MGHRA and CDR2 YSYEKL. CDR3 size: 12 residues. In DNA form, the CDR3 reads TGCGCCAGCAGCGACATTAGGAACGAGCAGTACTTC. Translation gives CASSDIRNEQYF.

The genes are TRBV28 and TRBJ2-3; D possibly corresponds to TRBD1 (6 bases). The V and J ends lost 10 bases and 4 bases respectively, with 21 bases between them. This CDR3 has 15 amino acids. Germline-derived CDR1 and CDR2 are MDHEN and SYDVKM. The CDR3 loop is CATTPTGSGPDTQYF. CDR3 DNA: TGTGCCACCACCCCGACAGGATCCGGTCCAGATACGCAGTATTTT. The full variable domain, completed using reference TRBV28 and TRBJ2-3, is DVKVTQSSRYLVKRTGEKVFLECVQDMDHENMFWYRQDPGLGLRLIYFSYDVKMKEKGDIPEGYSVSREKKERFSLILESASTNQTSMYLCATTPTGSGPDTQYFGPGTRLTVL.